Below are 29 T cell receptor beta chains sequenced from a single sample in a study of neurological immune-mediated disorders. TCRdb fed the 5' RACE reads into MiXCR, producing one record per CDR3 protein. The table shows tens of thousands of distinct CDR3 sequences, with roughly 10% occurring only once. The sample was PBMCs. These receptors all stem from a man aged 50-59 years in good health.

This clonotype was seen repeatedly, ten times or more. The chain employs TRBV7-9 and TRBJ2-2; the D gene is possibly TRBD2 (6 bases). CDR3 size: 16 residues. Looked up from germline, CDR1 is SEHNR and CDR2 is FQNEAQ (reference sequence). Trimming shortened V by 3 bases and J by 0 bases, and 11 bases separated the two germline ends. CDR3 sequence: CASSFSGTSNTGELFF. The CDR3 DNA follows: TGTGCCAGCAGCTTTTCCGGGACTTCGAACACCGGGGAGCTGTTTTTT.

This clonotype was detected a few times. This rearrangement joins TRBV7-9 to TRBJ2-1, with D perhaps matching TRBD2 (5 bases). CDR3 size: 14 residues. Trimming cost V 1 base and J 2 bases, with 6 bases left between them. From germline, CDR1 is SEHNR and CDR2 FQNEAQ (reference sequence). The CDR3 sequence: CASSLGGTYNEQFF. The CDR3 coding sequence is TGTGCCAGCAGCTTAGGAGGGACCTACAATGAGCAGTTCTTC.

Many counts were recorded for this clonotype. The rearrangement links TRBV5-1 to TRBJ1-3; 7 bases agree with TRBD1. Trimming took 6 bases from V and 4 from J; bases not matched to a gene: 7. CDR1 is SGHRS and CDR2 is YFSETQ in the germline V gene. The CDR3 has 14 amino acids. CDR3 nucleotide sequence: TGCGCCAGCAAGTCCACGGGACAGGGAAACACCATATATTTT. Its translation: CASKSTGQGNTIYF.

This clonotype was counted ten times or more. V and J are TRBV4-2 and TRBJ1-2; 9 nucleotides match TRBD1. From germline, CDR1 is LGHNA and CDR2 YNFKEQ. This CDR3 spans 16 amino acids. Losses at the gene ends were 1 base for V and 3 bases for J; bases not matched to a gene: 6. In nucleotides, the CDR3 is TGTGCCAGCAGCCAAGGCACAGGGGGCGGATACTATGGCTACACCTTC. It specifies CASSQGTGGGYYGYTF.

CDR3 in amino acids: CASSQDRWEKLFF. In DNA, the CDR3 is TGTGCCAGCAGCCAAGACAGATGGGAAAAACTGTTTTTT. The chain couples TRBV14 to TRBJ1-4; D is unclear. CDR1 SGHDN and CDR2 FVKESK come from the germline V gene. Trimming shortened V by 0 bases and J by 8 bases, and 7 bases separated the two germline ends. This CDR3 is 13 amino acids long. Full variable domain (remainder filled in from reference TRBV14 and TRBJ1-4): EAGVTQFPSHSVIEKGQTVTLRCDPISGHDNLYWYRRVMGKEIKFLLHFVKESKQDESGMPNNRFLAERTGGTYSTLKVQPAELEDSGVYFCASSQDRWEKLFFGSGTQLSVL.

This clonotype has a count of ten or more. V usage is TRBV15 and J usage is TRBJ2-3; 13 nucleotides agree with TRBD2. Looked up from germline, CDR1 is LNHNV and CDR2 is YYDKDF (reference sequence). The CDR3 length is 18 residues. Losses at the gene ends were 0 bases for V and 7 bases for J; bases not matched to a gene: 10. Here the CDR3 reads CATSRDSSLAGGPNTQYF. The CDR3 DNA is TGTGCCACCAGCAGAGACTCGTCACTAGCGGGAGGGCCGAATACGCAGTATTTT. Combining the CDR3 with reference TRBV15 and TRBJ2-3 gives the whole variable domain DAMVIQNPRYQVTQFGKPVTLSCSQTLNHNVMYWYQQKSSQAPKLLFHYYDKDFNNEADTPDNFQSRRPNTSFCFLDIRSPGLGDTAMYLCATSRDSSLAGGPNTQYFGPGTRLTVL.

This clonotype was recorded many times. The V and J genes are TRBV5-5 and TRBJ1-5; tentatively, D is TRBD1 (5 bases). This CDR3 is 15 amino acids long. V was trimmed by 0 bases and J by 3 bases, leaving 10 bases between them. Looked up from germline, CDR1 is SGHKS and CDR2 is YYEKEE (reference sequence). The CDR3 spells CASSLAGTSNQPQHF. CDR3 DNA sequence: TGTGCCAGCAGCTTGGCCGGGACTTCCAATCAGCCCCAGCATTTT. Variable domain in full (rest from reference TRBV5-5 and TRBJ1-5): DAGVTQSPTHLIKTRGQQVTLRCSPISGHKSVSWYQQVLGQGPQFIFQYYEKEERGRGNFPDRFSARQFPNYSSELNVNALLLGDSALYLCASSLAGTSNQPQHFGDGTRLSIL.

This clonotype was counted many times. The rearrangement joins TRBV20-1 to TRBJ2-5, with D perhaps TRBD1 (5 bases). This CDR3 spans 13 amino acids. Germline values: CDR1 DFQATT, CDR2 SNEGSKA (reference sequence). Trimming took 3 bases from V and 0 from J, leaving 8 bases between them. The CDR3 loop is CSARGLDQETQYF. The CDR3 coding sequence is TGCAGTGCTAGGGGGCTGGACCAAGAGACCCAGTACTTC.

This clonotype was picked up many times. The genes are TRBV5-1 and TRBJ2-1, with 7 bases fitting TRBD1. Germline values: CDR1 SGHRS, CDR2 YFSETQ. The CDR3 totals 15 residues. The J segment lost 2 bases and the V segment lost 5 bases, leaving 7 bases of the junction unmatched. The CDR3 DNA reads TGCGCCAGCAGGCGAGGACAGGCGACCTACAATGAGCAGTTCTTC. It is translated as CASRRGQATYNEQFF.

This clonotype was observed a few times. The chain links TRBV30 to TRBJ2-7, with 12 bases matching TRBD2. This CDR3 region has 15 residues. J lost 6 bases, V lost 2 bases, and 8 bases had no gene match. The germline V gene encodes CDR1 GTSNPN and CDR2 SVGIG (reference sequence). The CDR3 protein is CAWSKLAGGPREQYF. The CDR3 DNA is TGTGCCTGGAGTAAGCTAGCGGGGGGGCCCCGCGAGCAGTACTTC.

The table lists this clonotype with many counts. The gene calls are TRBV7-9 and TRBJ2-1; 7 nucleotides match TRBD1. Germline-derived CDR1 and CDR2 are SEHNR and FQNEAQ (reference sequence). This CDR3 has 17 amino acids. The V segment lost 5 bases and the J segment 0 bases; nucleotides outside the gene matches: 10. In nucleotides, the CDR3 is TGTGCCAGCAGCCCCCCCCGACAGGGAAACTCCTACAATGAGCAGTTCTTC. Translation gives CASSPPRQGNSYNEQFF.

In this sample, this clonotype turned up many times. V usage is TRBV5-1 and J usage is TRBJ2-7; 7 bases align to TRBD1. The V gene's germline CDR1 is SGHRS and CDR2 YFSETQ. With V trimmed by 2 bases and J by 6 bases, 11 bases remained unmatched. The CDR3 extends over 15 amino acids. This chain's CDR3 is CASSLGRSTGTEQYF. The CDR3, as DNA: TGCGCCAGCAGCTTAGGGCGTTCGACAGGGACCGAGCAGTACTTC.

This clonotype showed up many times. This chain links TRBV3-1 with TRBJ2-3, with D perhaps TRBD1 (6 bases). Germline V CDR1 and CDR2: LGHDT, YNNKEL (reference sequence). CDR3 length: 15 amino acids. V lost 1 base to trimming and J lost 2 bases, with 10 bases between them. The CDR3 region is CASSQVQGSTDTQYF. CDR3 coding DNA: TGTGCCAGCAGCCAAGTTCAGGGGTCCACAGATACGCAGTATTTT.

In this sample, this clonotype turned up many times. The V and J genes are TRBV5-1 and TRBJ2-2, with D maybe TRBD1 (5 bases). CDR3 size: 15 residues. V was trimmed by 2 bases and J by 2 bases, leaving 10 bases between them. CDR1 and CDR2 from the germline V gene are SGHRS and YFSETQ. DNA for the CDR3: TGCGCCAGCAGCTTCAATGGGGCAAACACCGGGGAGCTGTTTTTT. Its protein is CASSFNGANTGELFF.

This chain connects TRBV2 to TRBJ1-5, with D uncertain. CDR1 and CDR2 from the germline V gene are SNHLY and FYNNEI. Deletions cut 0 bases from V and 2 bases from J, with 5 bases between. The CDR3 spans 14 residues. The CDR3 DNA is TGTGCCAGCAGTGAAGCCGGGGGCAATCAGCCCCAGCATTTT. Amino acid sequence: CASSEAGGNQPQHF.

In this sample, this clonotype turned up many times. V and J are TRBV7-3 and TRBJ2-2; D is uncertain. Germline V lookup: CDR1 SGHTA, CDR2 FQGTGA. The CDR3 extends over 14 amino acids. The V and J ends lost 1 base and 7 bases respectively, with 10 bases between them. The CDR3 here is CASSLSGLGGELFF. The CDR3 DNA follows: TGTGCCAGCAGCTTAAGTGGTTTAGGCGGGGAGCTGTTTTTT.

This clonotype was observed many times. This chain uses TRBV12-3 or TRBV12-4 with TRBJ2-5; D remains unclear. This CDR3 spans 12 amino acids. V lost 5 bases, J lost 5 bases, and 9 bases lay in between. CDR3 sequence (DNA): TGTGCCAGCAGTCTCCCGAGGGAGACCCAGTACTTC. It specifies CASSLPRETQYF.

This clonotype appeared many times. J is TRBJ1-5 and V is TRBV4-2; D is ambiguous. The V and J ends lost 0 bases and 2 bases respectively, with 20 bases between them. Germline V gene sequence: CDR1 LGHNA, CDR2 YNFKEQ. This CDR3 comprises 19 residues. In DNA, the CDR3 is TGTGCCAGCAGCCAAGATTTGAATTATTGGGGTGGTGGCAATCAGCCCCAGCATTTT. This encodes CASSQDLNYWGGGNQPQHF.

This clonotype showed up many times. This CDR3 reads CASSVPGRRETQYF. DNA for the CDR3: TGTGCCAGCAGCGTCCCCGGACGTCGGGAGACCCAGTACTTC. The rearrangement joins TRBV9 to TRBJ2-5; D unresolved. Trimming took 2 bases from V and 5 from J, leaving 13 bases between them. This CDR3 comprises 14 residues. Germline loops: CDR1 SGDLS, CDR2 YYNGEE.

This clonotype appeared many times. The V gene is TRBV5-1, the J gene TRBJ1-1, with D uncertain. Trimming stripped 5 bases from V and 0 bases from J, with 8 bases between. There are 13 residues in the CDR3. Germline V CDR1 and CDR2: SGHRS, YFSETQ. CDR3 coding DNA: TGCGCCAGCAGGATAGACCTGAACACTGAAGCTTTCTTT. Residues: CASRIDLNTEAFF. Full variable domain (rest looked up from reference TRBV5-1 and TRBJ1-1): KAGVTQTPRYLIKTRGQQVTLSCSPISGHRSVSWYQQTPGQGLQFLFEYFSETQRNKGNFPGRFSGRQFSNSRSEMNVSTLELGDSALYLCASRIDLNTEAFFGQGTRLTVV.

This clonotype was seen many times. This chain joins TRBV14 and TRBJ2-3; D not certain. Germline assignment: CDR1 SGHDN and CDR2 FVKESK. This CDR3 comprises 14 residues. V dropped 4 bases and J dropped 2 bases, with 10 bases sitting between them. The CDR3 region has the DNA TGTGCCAGCAGCCCCTCGCCAAACACAGATACGCAGTATTTT. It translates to CASSPSPNTDTQYF.

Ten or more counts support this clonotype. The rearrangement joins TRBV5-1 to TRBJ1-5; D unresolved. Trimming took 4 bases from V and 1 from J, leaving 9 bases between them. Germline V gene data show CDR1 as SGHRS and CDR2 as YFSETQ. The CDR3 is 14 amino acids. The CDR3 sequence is CASSTDGSNQPQHF. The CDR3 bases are TGCGCCAGCAGCACCGACGGGAGCAATCAGCCCCAGCATTTT.

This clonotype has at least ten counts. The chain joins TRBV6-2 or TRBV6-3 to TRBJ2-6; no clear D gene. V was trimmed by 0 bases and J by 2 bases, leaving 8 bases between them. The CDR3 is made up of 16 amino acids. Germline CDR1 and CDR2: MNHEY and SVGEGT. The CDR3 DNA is TGTGCCAGCAGTTACTCCCCCCCAGCTGGGGCCAACGTCCTGACTTTC. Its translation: CASSYSPPAGANVLTF.

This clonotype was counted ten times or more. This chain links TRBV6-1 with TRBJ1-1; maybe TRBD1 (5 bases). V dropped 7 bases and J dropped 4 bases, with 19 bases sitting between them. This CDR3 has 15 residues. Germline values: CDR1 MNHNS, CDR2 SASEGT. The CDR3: CASNRGEQAVTEAFF. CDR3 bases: TGTGCCAGCAATAGGGGAGAGCAGGCGGTCACTGAAGCTTTCTTT.

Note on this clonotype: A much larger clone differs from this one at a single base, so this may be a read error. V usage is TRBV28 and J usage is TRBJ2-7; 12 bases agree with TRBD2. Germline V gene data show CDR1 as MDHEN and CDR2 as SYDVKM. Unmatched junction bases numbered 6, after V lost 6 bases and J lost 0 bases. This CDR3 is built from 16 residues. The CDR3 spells CASSPSGRADSYEQYF. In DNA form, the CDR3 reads TGTGCCAGCAGCCCTAGCGGGAGGGCTGACTCCTACGAGCAGTACTTC.

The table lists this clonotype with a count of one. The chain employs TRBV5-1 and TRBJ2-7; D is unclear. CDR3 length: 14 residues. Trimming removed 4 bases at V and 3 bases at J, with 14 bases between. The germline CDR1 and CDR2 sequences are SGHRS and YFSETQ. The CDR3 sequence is CASSDGRVFYEQYF. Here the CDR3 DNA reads TGCGCCAGCAGCGACGGAAGAGTCTTCTACGAGCAGTACTTC.

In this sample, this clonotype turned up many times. CDR3 amino acids: CASSQGGQDYGYTF. CDR3 nucleotide sequence: TGTGCCAGCAGCCAGGGGGGCCAGGACTATGGCTACACCTTC. The chain recombines TRBV14 with TRBJ1-2; a possible D gene is TRBD1 (6 bases). CDR1 and CDR2 (germline): SGHDN, FVKESK. V was cut by 3 bases and J by 3 bases, with 11 bases left in between. This CDR3 region has 14 residues. Complete variable domain (other parts from reference TRBV14 and TRBJ1-2): EAGVTQFPSHSVIEKGQTVTLRCDPISGHDNLYWYRRVMGKEIKFLLHFVKESKQDESGMPNNRFLAERTGGTYSTLKVQPAELEDSGVYFCASSQGGQDYGYTFGSGTRLTVV.

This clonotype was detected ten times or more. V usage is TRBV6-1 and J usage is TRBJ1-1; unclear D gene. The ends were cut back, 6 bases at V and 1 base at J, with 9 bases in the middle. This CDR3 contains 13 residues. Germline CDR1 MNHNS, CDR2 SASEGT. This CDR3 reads CASRETENTEAFF. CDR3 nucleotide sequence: TGTGCCAGCAGAGAAACAGAGAACACTGAAGCTTTCTTT.

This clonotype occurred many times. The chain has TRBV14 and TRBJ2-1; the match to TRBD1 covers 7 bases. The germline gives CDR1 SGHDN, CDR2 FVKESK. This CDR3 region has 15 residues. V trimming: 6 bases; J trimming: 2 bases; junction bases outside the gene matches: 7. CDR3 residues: CASRKGQGAYNEQFF. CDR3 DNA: TGTGCCAGCAGGAAAGGCCAGGGGGCCTACAATGAGCAGTTCTTC.